Shown below are 11 T cell receptor beta chains from a single sample sequenced in a study of T cells in narcolepsy. Sequencing used immunoSEQ multiplex PCR; TCRdb keeps in-frame clones, though not all of them. This repertoire shows roughly 25,000 clones, 85% to 90% found once; its top ten account for under 1.5%. Input material: CD45RA- memory CD4+ T cells from PBMCs. Receptors were obtained from a human donor with narcolepsy.

This clone was counted between two and nine times. This chain uses TRBV5-1 with TRBJ2-1, with 8 positions matching TRBD1. The CDR3 sequence is 14 residues long. Per germline, CDR1 SGHRS and CDR2 YFSETQ. With V trimmed by 4 bases and J by 8 bases, 8 bases remained unmatched. CDR3 loop: CASSPGQGGDEQFF. The CDR3 bases are TGCGCCAGCAGCCCCGGACAGGGTGGAGATGAGCAGTTCTTC.

The V gene is TRBV7-3, the J gene TRBJ2-7, with D tentatively TRBD2 (6 bases). The ends were cut back, 1 base at V and 7 bases at J, with 11 bases in the middle. The CDR3 length is 13 residues. Germline V lookup: CDR1 SGHTA, CDR2 FQGTGA. The CDR3 region is CASSLKWGREQYF. The DNA of the CDR3 is TGTGCCAGCAGCTTAAAATGGGGGAGGGAGCAGTACTTC. Supplemented by reference TRBV7-3 and TRBJ2-7, the full variable domain reads GAGVSQTPSNKVTEKGKYVELRCDPISGHTALYWYRQSLGQGPEFLIYFQGTGAADDSGLPNDRFFAVRPEGSVSTLKIQRTERGDSAVYLCASSLKWGREQYFGPGTRLTVT.

About this clone itself: The same CDR3 also results from other DNA sequences found in this sample. The chain couples TRBV7-6 to TRBJ1-1; the match to TRBD1 covers 7 bases. The length of the CDR3 is 14 residues. CDR1 SGHVS and CDR2 FNYEAQ come from the germline V gene. V was pared by 5 bases and J by 0 bases, with 3 bases of the junction left unmatched. The CDR3 region has the DNA TGTGCCAGCAGCCCGACAGGGATGAACACTGAAGCTTTCTTT. This gives the protein CASSPTGMNTEAFF. Drawing the rest from reference TRBV7-6 and TRBJ1-1, the complete variable domain is GAGVSQSPRYKVTKRGQDVALRCDPISGHVSLYWYRQALGQGPEFLTYFNYEAQQDKSGLPNDRFSAERPEGSISTLTIQRTEQRDSAMYRCASSPTGMNTEAFFGQGTRLTVV.

The chain combines TRBV5-6 with TRBJ1-4; D remains unclear. This CDR3 is 14 amino acids long. The V gene lost 1 base and the J gene lost 8 bases, with 12 bases spanning the gap. Looked up from germline, CDR1 is SGHDT and CDR2 is YYEEEE. CDR3 sequence (DNA): TGTGCCAGCAGCTTGAGGATCGGGGTCGAAAAACTGTTTTTT. Amino acids: CASSLRIGVEKLFF.

This clone was recorded once. The chain couples TRBV21-1 to TRBJ2-2; TRBD2 reflects the table's D call only, with no check against the DNA. TRBV21-1 is listed as a pseudogene. This CDR3 has 13 residues. CDR3 sequence: CASSCGGGGELFF. The CDR3 DNA sequence: TGTGCCAGCAGCTGTGGGGGAGGGGGGGAGCTGTTTTTT.

The chain has TRBV29-1 and TRBJ2-7; 9 bases line up with TRBD2. CDR1 and CDR2 (germline): SQVTM, ANQGSEA. Germline trimming cut 7 bases from V and 6 bases from J; bases unmatched to any gene: 28. This CDR3 contains 19 residues. The DNA of the CDR3 is TGCAGCGATAATGCGACTAGTGGCGGGAGGGCCTGGCCCCCCGGCGAGCAGTACTTC. Translation gives CSDNATSGGRAWPPGEQYF.

In nucleotides, the CDR3 is TGTGCCAGCAGTGTAACAGGGGGGGACACTGAAGCTTTCTTT. Its protein is CASSVTGGDTEAFF. This chain links TRBV6-1 with TRBJ1-1; 8 bases fit TRBD1. Trimming removed 4 bases from V and 3 bases from J; junction bases left unmatched: 4. Per germline, CDR1 MNHNS and CDR2 SASEGT. The CDR3 length is 14 residues.

This chain connects TRBV20-1 to TRBJ2-7; maybe TRBD1 (7 bases). The CDR3 has 11 amino acids. Trimming left V 4 bases short and J 4 bases short, with 8 bases between. Germline values: CDR1 DFQATT, CDR2 SNEGSKA (reference sequence). CDR3 amino acids: CSATGGYEQYF. For the CDR3, the DNA is TGCAGTGCTACAGGGGGGTACGAGCAGTACTTC.

The chain carries TRBV5-1 and TRBJ2-2; 7 nucleotides match TRBD2. Per the germline V gene, CDR1 is SGHRS and CDR2 is YFSETQ. The CDR3 contains 16 residues. Trimming took 4 bases from V and 0 from J; bases not matched to a gene: 6. CDR3 sequence: CASSTGDYSNTGELFF. CDR3 nucleotide sequence: TGCGCCAGCAGCACGGGGGACTACTCGAACACCGGGGAGCTGTTTTTT.

Comments on this clone: At one end, the junction sequence differs from germline, possibly due to a read error. The chain uses TRBV7-2 and TRBJ2-7; TRBD1 matches 8 bases. The CDR3 contains 13 residues. CDR1 is SGHTA and CDR2 is FQGNSA in the germline V gene. CDR3 protein: CVSSFDRGYEQYF. In DNA form, the CDR3 reads TGTGTCAGCAGCTTTGACAGGGGCTACGAGCAGTACTTC.

This chain links TRBV30 with TRBJ1-2; perhaps TRBD1 as D (6 bases). Germline V gives CDR1 GTSNPN, CDR2 SVGIG (reference sequence). This CDR3 spans 13 amino acids. Trimming left V 2 bases short and J 8 bases short, with 15 bases between. The CDR3 protein is CAWSKGGGEGYTF. Written as DNA, the CDR3 is TGTGCCTGGAGTAAGGGAGGGGGTGAGGGCTACACCTTC.